A selection of T cell receptor beta chains follows, all from one sample in a study of technical replicates of blood from several donors. Some clones are missing from TCRdb's copy, which holds only in-frame ones; the method was immunoSEQ multiplex PCR. This table holds more than 90,000 clones, nearly 96% found once. Sequenced: T cells isolated from PBMCs. The receptors here all came from a human donor in good health. Both conserved end residues are part of each CDR3. A D gene is named only where the DNA matches it firmly. Only some rows state a clone size, as once, few, many or a class for expanded clones.

j_call: TRBJ2-3; v_call: TRBV28; d_call: TRBD2; clone_size: .; cdr3_nt: TGTGCCAGCAAGCGGGAGCTCACAGATACGCAGTATTTT; cdr3_aa: CASKRELTDTQYF
j_call: TRBJ1-3; v_call: TRBV18; d_call: TRBD1; clone_size: .; cdr3_nt: TGTGCCAGCTCACCACCGACAGGGACTGGAAACACCATATATTTT; cdr3_aa: CASSPPTGTGNTIYF
j_call: TRBJ2-2; v_call: TRBV11-3; d_call: TRBD1; clone_size: .; cdr3_nt: TGTGCCAGCAGCAGAGACGGGACAGGGGGCAGCGGGGAGCTGTTTTTT; cdr3_aa: CASSRDGTGGSGELFF
j_call: TRBJ2-2; v_call: TRBV29-1; d_call: .; clone_size: .; cdr3_nt: TGCAGCGTCCCTAGGAGTGGAGCCACCGGGGAGCTGTTTTTT; cdr3_aa: CSVPRSGATGELFF
j_call: TRBJ1-2; v_call: TRBV6-4; d_call: .; clone_size: .; cdr3_nt: TGTGCCAGCAGTCGGACAGTGAACTATGGCTACACCTTC; cdr3_aa: CASSRTVNYGYTF
j_call: TRBJ1-5; v_call: TRBV6-1; d_call: TRBD1; clone_size: once; cdr3_nt: TGTGCCAGCAGTGAACAGGGGGCTCAGGGCAATCAGCCCCAGCATTTT; cdr3_aa: CASSEQGAQGNQPQHF
j_call: TRBJ2-3; v_call: TRBV15; d_call: TRBD2; clone_size: .; cdr3_nt: TGTGCCACCAGCAGAGATCTGGCTAGCGGGGCTAGCACAGATACGCAGTATTTT; cdr3_aa: CATSRDLASGASTDTQYF
j_call: TRBJ2-7; v_call: TRBV5-1; d_call: TRBD2; clone_size: .; cdr3_nt: TGCGCCAGCAGCTTCGCGGGAGGGGCGGGGTTATCCTACGAGCAGTACTTC; cdr3_aa: CASSFAGGAGLSYEQYF
j_call: TRBJ2-7; v_call: TRBV5-1; d_call: .; clone_size: .; cdr3_nt: TGCGCCAGCAGCTCCTCGGGCGAGCAGTACTTC; cdr3_aa: CASSSSGEQYF
j_call: TRBJ1-3; v_call: TRBV19; d_call: .; clone_size: .; cdr3_nt: TGTGCCAGTAGTATCGGTCTCGGCAGGAAAGTTGGAAACACCATATATTTT; cdr3_aa: CASSIGLGRKVGNTIYF
j_call: TRBJ1-5; v_call: TRBV28; d_call: .; clone_size: .; cdr3_nt: TGTGCCAGCTGCCCCTTAACGGGGAATCAGCCCCAGCATTTT; cdr3_aa: CASCPLTGNQPQHF
j_call: TRBJ1-2; v_call: TRBV28; d_call: TRBD1; clone_size: .; cdr3_nt: TGTGCCAGCAGCGGGACAGTGGGCTACACCTTC; cdr3_aa: CASSGTVGYTF
j_call: TRBJ2-7; v_call: TRBV28; d_call: TRBD2; clone_size: .; cdr3_nt: TGTGCCAGCAGTTTAGAGGCGGGAGCCTACTACGAGCAGTACTTC; cdr3_aa: CASSLEAGAYYEQYF
j_call: TRBJ2-1; v_call: TRBV5-1; d_call: .; clone_size: once; cdr3_nt: TGCGCCAGCAGCTTATACTATACCCCCTACAATGAGCAGTTCTTC; cdr3_aa: CASSLYYTPYNEQFF
j_call: TRBJ2-2; v_call: TRBV10-2; d_call: .; clone_size: .; cdr3_nt: TGCGCCAGCAGTGAGTCGACTCGGATTGTCACCGGGGAGCTGTTTTTT; cdr3_aa: CASSESTRIVTGELFF
j_call: TRBJ2-3; v_call: TRBV6-6; d_call: TRBD2; clone_size: .; cdr3_nt: TGTGCCAGCGACTCGCGCGGGGGGGCGAGCACAGATACGCAGTATTTT; cdr3_aa: CASDSRGGASTDTQYF
j_call: TRBJ2-2; v_call: TRBV29-1; d_call: TRBD2; clone_size: .; cdr3_nt: TGCAGCGTTGAATGGCGGGAGTACAGCGGGGAGCTGTTTTTT; cdr3_aa: CSVEWREYSGELFF
j_call: TRBJ2-7; v_call: TRBV5-6; d_call: .; clone_size: .; cdr3_nt: TGTGCCAGCAGCTTGTCACAGGGCGCCCACGAGCAGTACTTC; cdr3_aa: CASSLSQGAHEQYF
j_call: TRBJ1-2; v_call: TRBV2; d_call: .; clone_size: .; cdr3_nt: TGTGCCAGCAGATTGGGGGCCGACTATGGCTACACCTTC; cdr3_aa: CASRLGADYGYTF
j_call: TRBJ2-2; v_call: TRBV2; d_call: TRBD1; clone_size: .; cdr3_nt: TGTGCCAGCACCGGGACAGGGGGAGTTAACACCGGGGAGCTGTTTTTT; cdr3_aa: CASTGTGGVNTGELFF
j_call: TRBJ2-5; v_call: TRBV25-1; d_call: TRBD2; clone_size: .; cdr3_nt: TGTGCCAGCAGTGACGTTGGGACTAGAAGAACCCAGTACTTC; cdr3_aa: CASSDVGTRRTQYF
j_call: TRBJ2-6; v_call: TRBV30; d_call: .; clone_size: .; cdr3_nt: TGTGCCTGGAGGGTGCAGGGAAAGGCCAACGTCCTGACTTTC; cdr3_aa: CAWRVQGKANVLTF
j_call: TRBJ2-3; v_call: TRBV4-1; d_call: .; clone_size: .; cdr3_nt: TGCGCCAGCAGCCAAGAAGAGTGGGGGCCCGCAGATACGCAGTATTTT; cdr3_aa: CASSQEEWGPADTQYF
j_call: TRBJ2-7; v_call: TRBV28; d_call: .; clone_size: .; cdr3_nt: TGTGCCAGCAGTTTATGGGCAGGCCCCCAGGCGACCCACCTCGAGCAGTACTTC; cdr3_aa: CASSLWAGPQATHLEQYF
j_call: TRBJ2-3; v_call: TRBV18; d_call: TRBD2; clone_size: .; cdr3_nt: TGTGCCAGCTCAGGGTCGGGAGGGCCAGATACGCAGTATTTT; cdr3_aa: CASSGSGGPDTQYF
j_call: TRBJ2-3; v_call: TRBV27; d_call: .; clone_size: .; cdr3_nt: TGTGCCAGCAGGAGCTCGGCAGATACGCAGTATTTT; cdr3_aa: CASRSSADTQYF
j_call: TRBJ1-2; v_call: TRBV15; d_call: TRBD1; clone_size: .; cdr3_nt: TGTGCCACCAAAACGGGACAGGGGGCCGGTGGCTACACCTTC; cdr3_aa: CATKTGQGAGGYTF
j_call: TRBJ1-2; v_call: TRBV30; d_call: .; clone_size: .; cdr3_nt: TGTGCCTGGAGTCAGAACCACAACTATGGCTACACCTTC; cdr3_aa: CAWSQNHNYGYTF
j_call: TRBJ1-2; v_call: TRBV11-2; d_call: .; clone_size: .; cdr3_nt: TGTGCCAGCAGCCTTCAGGGAGGTGGCTACACCTTC; cdr3_aa: CASSLQGGGYTF
j_call: TRBJ2-1; v_call: TRBV11-2; d_call: TRBD2; clone_size: .; cdr3_nt: TGTGCCAGCAGCTTAGTATTTGGCGGGGGAGGGCCAAATGAGCAGTTCTTC; cdr3_aa: CASSLVFGGGGPNEQFF
j_call: TRBJ2-7; v_call: TRBV6-1; d_call: TRBD2; clone_size: .; cdr3_nt: TGTGCCAGCAGGCTAGCGGGAGAATACTACGAGCAGTACTTC; cdr3_aa: CASRLAGEYYEQYF
j_call: TRBJ2-1; v_call: TRBV7-6; d_call: .; clone_size: .; cdr3_nt: TGTGCCAGCAGCTTAAGGGGTAGGGTAGCCGATACTTCCTACAATGAGCAGTTCTTC; cdr3_aa: CASSLRGRVADTSYNEQFF
j_call: TRBJ1-1; v_call: TRBV6-5; d_call: .; clone_size: .; cdr3_nt: TGTGCCAGCAGAGGACGGGAGGTCACTGAAGCTTTCTTT; cdr3_aa: CASRGREVTEAFF
j_call: TRBJ1-2; v_call: TRBV6-5; d_call: .; clone_size: .; cdr3_nt: TGTGCCAGCAGTTACGGCAGGGAAAACTATGGCTACACCTTC; cdr3_aa: CASSYGRENYGYTF
j_call: TRBJ1-1; v_call: TRBV27; d_call: .; clone_size: .; cdr3_nt: TGTGCCAGCAGTCACACAGACAGGCGTCTCGACACTGAAGCTTTCTTT; cdr3_aa: CASSHTDRRLDTEAFF
j_call: TRBJ1-1; v_call: TRBV28; d_call: .; clone_size: .; cdr3_nt: TGTGCCATCCAAGACAGGAACACTGAAGCTTTCTTT; cdr3_aa: CAIQDRNTEAFF
j_call: TRBJ1-5; v_call: TRBV6-4; d_call: .; clone_size: .; cdr3_nt: TGTGCCAGCAGTGCCGGTGTGCCCCAGCATTTT; cdr3_aa: CASSAGVPQHF
j_call: TRBJ2-3; v_call: TRBV2; d_call: .; clone_size: once; cdr3_nt: TGTGCCGGGCACGACAGGATACTCACAGATACGCAGTATTTT; cdr3_aa: CAGHDRILTDTQYF
j_call: TRBJ2-7; v_call: TRBV7-6; d_call: .; clone_size: .; cdr3_nt: TGTGCCAGCAGCTTGGACAGAGAGCAGTACTTC; cdr3_aa: CASSLDREQYF
j_call: TRBJ2-1; v_call: TRBV5-4; d_call: TRBD2; clone_size: .; cdr3_nt: TGTGCCAGCAGCAAAGTTCTCGGGACTAGCGGGGGCGGGGGGCACAATGAGCAGTTCTTC; cdr3_aa: CASSKVLGTSGGGGHNEQFF
j_call: TRBJ2-3; v_call: TRBV6-4; d_call: TRBD2; clone_size: .; cdr3_nt: TGTGCCAGCAGTCGGACTAGCGGGGGGTCAGATACGCAGTATTTT; cdr3_aa: CASSRTSGGSDTQYF
j_call: TRBJ2-7; v_call: TRBV19; d_call: .; clone_size: .; cdr3_nt: TGTGCCAGTAGTGCCGCCGAACCCGCGGCAGCCTACGAGCAGTACTTC; cdr3_aa: CASSAAEPAAAYEQYF
j_call: TRBJ1-1; v_call: TRBV5-1; d_call: .; clone_size: .; cdr3_nt: TGCGCCAGCAGCTTGGTAGGGGGAGCTGAAGCTTTCTTT; cdr3_aa: CASSLVGGAEAFF
j_call: TRBJ2-7; v_call: TRBV4-1; d_call: TRBD1; clone_size: .; cdr3_nt: TGCGCCAGCAGCCATCCCCCGGGACAGAGATACGAGCAGTACTTC; cdr3_aa: CASSHPPGQRYEQYF
j_call: TRBJ1-1; v_call: TRBV5-1; d_call: .; clone_size: .; cdr3_nt: TGCGCCAGCAGCTTGGATGCGGTTTTGAACACTGAAGCTTTCTTT; cdr3_aa: CASSLDAVLNTEAFF
j_call: TRBJ1-3; v_call: TRBV6-1; d_call: .; clone_size: .; cdr3_nt: TGTGCCAGCTCAACCGCGGGAGCCGGAAACACCATATATTTT; cdr3_aa: CASSTAGAGNTIYF
j_call: TRBJ2-1; v_call: TRBV12-2; d_call: .; clone_size: once; cdr3_nt: TGTGCAAGTCGCCTGGGCGGGGACTACAATGAGCAGTTCTTC; cdr3_aa: CASRLGGDYNEQFF
j_call: TRBJ1-2; v_call: TRBV5-1; d_call: .; clone_size: .; cdr3_nt: TGCGCCAGCAGCTTCCTCACGGACTATGGCTACACCTTC; cdr3_aa: CASSFLTDYGYTF
j_call: TRBJ2-7; v_call: TRBV19; d_call: .; clone_size: .; cdr3_nt: TGTGCCAGTAGTATAGTAATACGGTCCTACGAGCAGTACTTC; cdr3_aa: CASSIVIRSYEQYF